Listed here are 13 T cell receptor beta chains from one sample, sequenced in a study of T cell responses to AZD1222 COVID-19 vaccine. Sequencing was performed with immunoSEQ multiplex PCR; in TCRdb, only in-frame clones are kept and a portion is missing. Of more than 95,000 clones in the sample, 85% to 90% are singletons; the top ten hold under 35%. Source: peripheral blood, taken on day 0 of AZD1222 vaccination. The receptors were sampled from an adult in good health.

The CDR3 spells CASSEGTEVYEQYF. The CDR3 DNA is TGTGCCAGCAGTGAGGGGACAGAAGTCTACGAGCAGTACTTC. This sequence joins TRBV25-1 and TRBJ2-7; 7 positions agree with TRBD1. The CDR3 is 14 residues long. The V gene end was trimmed by 3 bases and the J gene end by 3 bases; junction bases not matched to a gene: 5. The germline V gene has CDR1 MGHDK and CDR2 SYGVNS.

The chain combines TRBV27 with TRBJ1-2; TRBD1 agrees at 11 bases. The CDR3 consists of 15 residues. V dropped 2 bases and J dropped 7; count of bases not matched to a gene: 6. In germline, CDR1 is MNHEY, CDR2 SMNVEV (reference sequence). CDR3 sequence reads: CASSLRWTGGSGYTF. CDR3 coding DNA: TGTGCCAGCAGTTTACGGTGGACAGGGGGCTCTGGCTACACCTTC.

The chain employs TRBV19 and TRBJ2-1; TRBD1 aligns across 8 bases. V gave up 5 bases and J gave up 7 bases; unmatched junction bases: 16. The germline V gene has CDR1 LNHDA and CDR2 SQIVND (reference sequence). The CDR3 runs to 17 residues. CDR3 coding DNA: TGTGCCAGTAGTCCTCAATGGGGACAGGCGGCTAAAAATGAGCAGTTCTTC. Its translation is CASSPQWGQAAKNEQFF.

V usage is TRBV7-2 and J usage is TRBJ2-2, with TRBD1 matching over 8 bases. Unmatched junction bases numbered 7, after V lost 6 bases and J lost 4 bases. Germline CDR1 and CDR2: SGHTA and FQGNSA. This CDR3 is built from 15 residues. Here the CDR3 reads CASSVQGASTGELFF. DNA of the CDR3: TGTGCCAGCAGTGTCCAGGGGGCAAGCACCGGGGAGCTGTTTTTT.

The J gene is TRBJ2-4, the V gene TRBV27; D is uncertain. From germline, CDR1 is MNHEY and CDR2 SMNVEV (reference sequence). The germline V and J ends were trimmed by 4 bases and 0 bases, with 7 bases remaining between them. The CDR3 is 14 amino acids. DNA of the CDR3: TGTGCCAGCAGTTCTCTACTAGCCAAAAACATTCAGTACTTC. Residues: CASSSLLAKNIQYF.

This rearrangement joins TRBV5-6 to TRBJ1-1; D gene uncertain. V lost 2 bases, J lost 6 bases, and 8 bases lay in between. Germline CDR1 is SGHDT and CDR2 is YYEEEE. The CDR3 runs 12 residues. CDR3 DNA sequence: TGTGCCAGCAGCTTAGGAGAACCTGAAGCTTTCTTT. Protein product: CASSLGEPEAFF.

This chain uses TRBV18 with TRBJ1-6, with D possibly being TRBD1 (5 bases). The CDR3 extends over 17 amino acids. V was trimmed by 0 bases and J by 1 base, leaving 10 bases between them. Germline CDR1 and CDR2: KGHSH and LQKENI. In DNA, the CDR3 is TGTGCCAGCTCACCACCGAGGGGAGGATCCTATAATTCACCCCTCCACTTT. The encoded protein is CASSPPRGGSYNSPLHF.

The V call is TRBV6-2 or TRBV6-3, the J call TRBJ2-5; D possibly corresponds to TRBD1 (6 bases). The CDR3 runs 14 residues. V was shortened by 8 bases and J by 1 base, with 14 bases between the two germline ends. In germline, CDR1 is MNHEY, CDR2 SVGEGT. The CDR3 DNA is TGTGCCAGCGGCCGGGGCAGGGGCCAAGAGACCCAGTACTTC. Its translation is CASGRGRGQETQYF.

V and J are TRBV19 and TRBJ2-1; D uncertain. Germline-derived CDR1 and CDR2 are LNHDA and SQIVND (reference sequence). Trimming took off 7 bases at V and 6 bases at J, with 19 bases between the two ends. This CDR3 contains 15 residues. The CDR3 nucleotides read TGTGCCAGTACATCCGGGTCGGTTAATTCCAATGAGCAGTTCTTC. Encoded protein: CASTSGSVNSNEQFF.

This clone occurred a few times. The chain uses TRBV4-3 and TRBJ2-1; no clear D gene. The CDR3 totals 14 residues. V shed 4 bases and J shed 6 bases, with 13 bases lying between them. Germline CDR1 and CDR2: LGHNA and YSLEER. The CDR3 loop is CASSRAGILNEQFF. The DNA of the CDR3 is TGCGCCAGCAGCCGAGCAGGAATACTCAATGAGCAGTTCTTC.

V and J are TRBV3-1 (or the pseudogene TRBV3-2) and TRBJ2-7, with D hard to call. V was trimmed by 2 bases and J by 3 bases, leaving 8 bases between them. Germline CDR1 and CDR2: LGHDT and YNNKEL (reference sequence). The CDR3 consists of 13 residues. CDR3 sequence: CASSQLPHYEQYF. The CDR3, as DNA: TGTGCCAGCAGCCAACTCCCCCACTACGAGCAGTACTTC.

The chain couples TRBV5-6 to TRBJ1-1; 7 bases align to TRBD1. J was trimmed by 1 base and V by 4 bases; bases with no gene match: 7. CDR3 length: 15 residues. Germline values: CDR1 SGHDT, CDR2 YYEEEE. The CDR3 protein is CASSNPTGRNTEAFF. The CDR3 DNA is TGTGCCAGCAGCAATCCGACAGGGAGGAACACTGAAGCTTTCTTT.

As concerns this clone: At one end the junction does not follow the germline gene, possibly because of a read error. This chain joins TRBV14 and TRBJ1-2, with D possibly being TRBD1 (5 bases). This CDR3 has 14 amino acids. Looked up from germline, CDR1 is SGHDN and CDR2 is FVKESK. CDR3 residues: CASSPGRDHSSLYF. The CDR3, as DNA: TGTGCCAGCAGCCCGGGCAGGGACCATAGCAGCCTTTACTTC.